Shown below are 18 T cell receptor beta chains from a single sample sequenced in a study of PD-1 blockade in classical Hodgkin lymphoma. The protocol was immunoSEQ multiplex PCR, while the TCRdb copy is restricted to in-frame clones and leaves out a portion. In the table there are 32,000 or so clones, about 85% of which are singletons. The time point is: cycle 4 day 1 (C4D1), after more than five weeks of nivolumab. Each patient's relapse followed autologous stem cell transplantation, and brentuximab vedotin exposure varied. It was by magnetic negative selection that CD4+ T cells were purified from thawed PBMCs. Material: CD4+ T cells from blood, obtained before the fourth cycle of nivolumab. These receptors came from a human donor with classical Hodgkin lymphoma.

This chain links TRBV5-6 with TRBJ2-5, with 7 bases lining up with TRBD1. V gave up 0 bases and J gave up 1 base; unmatched junction bases: 0. Germline-derived CDR1 and CDR2 are SGHDT and YYEEEE. The CDR3 consists of 14 residues. The CDR3 region has the DNA TGTGCCAGCAGCTTGGGACAGGGCCAAGAGACCCAGTACTTC. Protein sequence: CASSLGQGQETQYF.

The rearrangement links TRBV6-5 to TRBJ1-5; tentatively, D is TRBD1 (6 bases). V was pared by 6 bases and J by 4 bases, with 10 bases between. The germline V gene encodes CDR1 MNHEY and CDR2 SVGAGI. There are 13 residues in the CDR3. The CDR3 loop is CASRLQGNQPQHF. CDR3 nucleotide sequence: TGTGCCAGCAGACTTCAGGGGAATCAGCCCCAGCATTTT.

This chain uses TRBV27 with TRBJ1-4; D is perhaps TRBD1 (5 bases). CDR3 length: 13 amino acids. V was shortened by 5 bases and J by 11 bases, with 15 bases between the two germline ends. CDR1 and CDR2 (germline): MNHEY, SMNVEV (reference sequence). The CDR3 sequence: CASSPGTLAKLFF. The DNA of the CDR3 is TGTGCCAGCAGTCCCGGGACTTTGGCCAAACTGTTTTTT.

The rearrangement uses TRBV2 and TRBJ1-5; D is perhaps TRBD1 (5 bases). V was trimmed by 7 bases and J by 4 bases, leaving 14 bases between them. CDR1 and CDR2 from the germline V gene are SNHLY and FYNNEI. This CDR3 has 14 amino acids. CDR3 sequence (DNA): TGTGCCAGCAACTGGGACGGGCGAAATCAGCCCCAGCATTTT. Translation gives CASNWDGRNQPQHF. The variable domain in full, with the rest retrieved from reference TRBV2 and TRBJ1-5, is EPEVTQTPSHQVTQMGQEVILRCVPISNHLYFYWYRQILGQKVEFLVSFYNNEISEKSEIFDDQFSVERPDGSNFTLKIRSTKLEDSAMYFCASNWDGRNQPQHFGDGTRLSIL.

This clone showed up just once. CDR3 loop: CASSLRQRVDNSDEQFF. CDR3 DNA sequence: TGTGCCAGCAGCTTAAGGCAGAGGGTAGATAACAGTGATGAGCAGTTCTTC. The chain recombines TRBV11-2 with TRBJ2-1, with D perhaps matching TRBD2 (5 bases). Per germline, CDR1 SGHAT and CDR2 FQNNGV. The CDR3 has 17 residues. Trimming took 2 bases from V and 8 from J, leaving 22 bases between them.

The CDR3 reads CATSSTENTEAFF. The DNA of the CDR3 is TGTGCCACCAGCAGTACGGAGAACACTGAAGCTTTCTTT. The V call is TRBV15, the J call TRBJ1-1, with D unresolved. The ends were cut back, 3 bases at V and 1 base at J, with 6 bases in the middle. CDR1 and CDR2 (germline): LNHNV, YYDKDF (reference sequence). The CDR3 has 13 amino acids.

The rearrangement uses TRBV29-1 and TRBJ1-1; possibly TRBD1 for D (5 bases). Germline-derived CDR1 and CDR2 are SQVTM and ANQGSEA. V was trimmed by 7 bases and J by 1 base, leaving 10 bases between them. The CDR3 is 12 residues long. In DNA, the CDR3 is TGCAGCGCTTCGACAGCGAACACTGAAGCTTTCTTT. Translated: CSASTANTEAFF. The full variable domain, its missing parts supplied by reference TRBV29-1 and TRBJ1-1, is SAVISQKPSRDICQRGTSLTIQCQVDSQVTMMFWYRQQPGQSLTLIATANQGSEATYESGFVIDKFPISRPNLTFSTLTVSNMSPEDSSIYLCSASTANTEAFFGQGTRLTVV.

The V call is TRBV6-6, the J call TRBJ2-4; D not certain. With 2 bases removed from V and 0 bases from J, the gap between germline ends came to 8 bases. Per the germline V gene, CDR1 is MNHNY and CDR2 is SVGAGI (reference sequence). The CDR3 sequence is 15 residues long. This CDR3 is CASSYRPLAKNIQYF. The DNA for the CDR3 is TGTGCCAGCAGTTACAGACCCCTAGCCAAAAACATTCAGTACTTC.

This chain uses TRBV18 with TRBJ2-3, with D hard to call. Per germline, CDR1 KGHSH and CDR2 LQKENI. CDR3 length: 13 amino acids. V shed 0 bases and J shed 6 bases, with 7 bases lying between them. CDR3 bases: TGTGCCAGCTCACCACCGGTTTCGGATACGCAGTATTTT. Its protein product is CASSPPVSDTQYF.

On this clone itself: Other nucleotide sequences from this sample produce the same CDR3. The rearrangement uses TRBV7-9 and TRBJ1-5; D ambiguous. V was shortened by 3 bases and J by 7 bases, with 13 bases between the two germline ends. The germline gives CDR1 SEHNR, CDR2 FQNEAQ (reference sequence). This CDR3 has 14 residues. The CDR3 sequence is CASSFGGDSQPQHF. The CDR3 bases are TGTGCCAGCAGCTTCGGCGGGGATAGCCAGCCCCAGCATTTT.

This clone has just a few counts. This rearrangement joins TRBV2 to TRBJ1-4, with a tentative D call TRBD1 (6 bases). CDR1 SNHLY and CDR2 FYNNEI come from the germline V gene. The length of the CDR3 is 12 residues. The germline V and J ends were trimmed by 8 bases and 5 bases, with 9 bases remaining between them. CDR3 sequence reads: CASETGNEKLFF. The CDR3 nucleotides read TGTGCCAGCGAGACAGGCAATGAAAAACTGTTTTTT.

The V call is TRBV10-3, the J call TRBJ2-1; D possibly corresponds to TRBD1 (5 bases). V shed 2 bases and J shed 6 bases, with 14 bases lying between them. The germline CDR1 and CDR2 sequences are ENHRY and SYGVKD. The CDR3 extends over 15 amino acids. The CDR3 DNA sequence: TGTGCCATCAGTGAGCAAAGGGGCAGGGCCAATGAGCAGTTCTTC. This sequence encodes CAISEQRGRANEQFF.

The rearrangement joins TRBV29-1 to TRBJ1-1, with D perhaps TRBD1 (5 bases). The ends were cut back, 2 bases at V and 6 bases at J, with 7 bases in the middle. CDR1 and CDR2 from the germline V gene are SQVTM and ANQGSEA. There are 11 residues in the CDR3. CDR3 region: CSVEMGAEAFF. CDR3 DNA: TGCAGCGTTGAAATGGGGGCTGAAGCTTTCTTT.

The chain carries TRBV11-2 and TRBJ2-7; no clear D gene. The ends were cut back, 1 base at V and 4 bases at J, with 14 bases in the middle. The CDR3 extends over 15 amino acids. Germline V gene data show CDR1 as SGHAT and CDR2 as FQNNGV. CDR3 nucleotide sequence: TGTGCCAGCAGCTTAGTAGCTGGGTATAGGTACGAGCAGTACTTC. It yields the protein CASSLVAGYRYEQYF. The full variable domain, completed using reference TRBV11-2 and TRBJ2-7, is EAGVAQSPRYKIIEKRQSVAFWCNPISGHATLYWYQQILGQGPKLLIQFQNNGVVDDSQLPKDRFSAERLKGVDSTLKIQPAKLEDSAVYLCASSLVAGYRYEQYFGPGTRLTVT.

The rearrangement uses TRBV9 and TRBJ2-7; 9 nucleotides agree with TRBD1. V gave up 3 bases and J gave up 2 bases; unmatched junction bases: 3. CDR1 is SGDLS and CDR2 is YYNGEE in the germline V gene. CDR3 length: 14 amino acids. CDR3 DNA: TGTGCCAGCAGCGAACGGGACAGGGCCTACGAGCAGTACTTC. Encoded protein: CASSERDRAYEQYF.

The rearrangement joins TRBV19 to TRBJ2-2; 7 nucleotides match TRBD1. The CDR3 spans 15 residues. V lost 5 bases and J lost 2; bases outside the gene matches: 5. CDR1 is LNHDA and CDR2 is SQIVND in the germline V gene (reference sequence). CDR3 region: CASSPGTANTGELFF. In DNA, the CDR3 is TGTGCCAGTAGTCCCGGGACAGCCAACACCGGGGAGCTGTTTTTT.

This sequence joins TRBV19 and TRBJ1-5, with TRBD1 matching over 11 bases. This CDR3 comprises 17 residues. Per germline, CDR1 LNHDA and CDR2 SQIVND (reference sequence). The V gene end was trimmed by 5 bases and the J gene end by 0 bases; junction bases not matched to a gene: 6. For the CDR3, the DNA is TGTGCCAGTAGTTTAGGACAGGGGGCCATTAGCAATCAGCCCCAGCATTTT. As protein: CASSLGQGAISNQPQHF.

The chain recombines TRBV6-6 with TRBJ1-2, with D maybe TRBD1 (5 bases). V was shortened by 7 bases and J by 2 bases, with 11 bases between the two germline ends. CDR1 MNHNY and CDR2 SVGAGI come from the germline V gene (reference sequence). This CDR3 region has 13 residues. The CDR3 spells CASNPGRNYGYTF. In nucleotides, the CDR3 is TGTGCCAGCAATCCAGGGAGAAACTATGGCTACACCTTC.